These T cell receptor beta chains were read from a single sample in a study of shared clonotypes between healthy human individuals. This table comes from immunoSEQ multiplex PCR, and its TCRdb copy is limited to in-frame clones, with some not included. This sample has over 400,000 clones, with roughly 80% found just once. Sequenced input: PBMCs. These receptors came from a woman between 40 and 55 years old in good health. Some clones in this sample may be carry-over from other donors' samples. Both conserved end residues are part of each CDR3.

j_gene	v_gene	CDR3aa
TRBJ1-1	TRBV13	CASSFYLDRGPEAFF
TRBJ1-3	TRBV7-2	CASSYQGARSGTIYF
TRBJ2-7	TRBV5-4	CASSLGQGPYEQYF
TRBJ2-3	TRBV10-3	CAIKSGSADTQYF
TRBJ1-5	TRBV2	CASSGTRGQNQPQHF
TRBJ2-7	TRBV30	CAWSVTGVEQYF
TRBJ2-5	TRBV9	CASSVGSAGASETQYF
TRBJ1-2	TRBV5-1	CASSLGQNYGYTF
TRBJ1-1	TRBV10-3	CAIRPGQTANTEAFF
TRBJ1-3	TRBV30	CAWTLDKAGNTIYF
TRBJ2-1	TRBV30	CAWSPGTTTNEQFF
TRBJ2-5	TRBV19	CASSMGGRETQYF
TRBJ2-7	TRBV30	CAWGAPAGYEQYF
TRBJ2-2	TRBV6-4	CASSDRLGARGAGELFF
TRBJ2-6	TRBV18	CASSLRDGSGANVLTF
TRBJ1-2	TRBV9	CASSVSQSYGYTF
TRBJ1-2	TRBV9	CASSLDRTGGYTF
TRBJ2-3	TRBV18	CASSPGLAGGDTQYF
TRBJ2-3	TRBV27	CASIRGDTQYF
TRBJ2-2	TRBV4-1	CASSLRTGGDTGELFF
TRBJ2-7	TRBV11-2	CASSLLVGGRGREQYF
TRBJ1-1	TRBV30	CAWSVGGSAFF
TRBJ2-2	TRBV9	CASSVGVRDTGELFF